The entry that follows covers one T cell receptor (beta chain) sequence. Its antigen is currently not known. Base qualities were left out, and no much larger clone turns up one base away. The CDR3 has 15 amino acids, counting the end cysteine and phenylalanine. Here the CDR3 DNA is all that survives: 45 bases in frame from base 1. The junction shows trimming of 0 bases on V and 8 bases on J, and the gene matches do not reach 7 bases of it. The germline V gene specifies LGHNA as CDR1 and YSLEER as CDR2. The cohort was made up of roughly 670 healthy bone marrow donors. At the time of sampling, all cohort members were nominally healthy, though unrecorded immune exposures were likely present. The donor tested CMV seronegative, placing the donor among the 350 or so seronegative members of the cohort. A peripheral blood sample was provided by each donor, and peripheral blood mononuclear cells were used for TCR beta sequencing. Genomic DNA was extracted from the blood cell samples with the Qiagen DNeasy Blood Extraction Kit.

These data belong to a study of cytomegalovirus exposure and HLA in healthy donors (TCRdb year 2017). For the wider study: An earlier analysis of approximately 640 of the donors reported approximately 290 Gb of sequence data and 117 million unique TCR beta sequences from approximately 180 million T cells. The aim of the study was to test whether cataloging public T cell receptors could identify signatures of past pathogen exposure. Using immunosequencing, the study profiled T cell repertoires from 550 to 750 subjects and related those repertoires to cytomegalovirus serostatus. To predict cytomegalovirus infection status, the study brought together high-throughput TCR immunosequencing, statistical association of individual TCRs with disease status, and machine learning. In a later genetic analysis, genome-wide SNP genotypes for about three fifths of the roughly 670 donors were used, and that subset was treated as a discovery cohort. On average, about 240,000 unique TCR beta nucleotide sequences were sequenced per donor among 300 to 500 genotyped donors of the cohort, with roughly 20% of those sequences being non-productive. Rather than drawing on any new phenotypic data, the later analysis identified candidate immune exposures from TCR beta sequences and the way those sequences occurred across donors. To decide whether each TCR beta V gene segment behaved as functional or pseudogenic, an earlier analysis of some 580 of the donors relied on high-throughput TCR beta sequencing. Four to six DR-DQ haplotypes were handled as single units for association and clustering, since linkage in the cohort was strong. Alongside the repertoire data, information on donor age, sex, ethnicity and CMV serostatus was compiled. Besides the first cohort of 550 to 750 subjects, a separate validation cohort made up of around 120 different subjects was used. HLA typing included class I and class II loci at four-digit resolution. Typing coverage differed by locus: A, B, C, DRB1 and DQB1 were typed in roughly 620-630 donors, DQA1 in about 500, DPA1 in around 580, and DPB1 in 472. Roughly 310 gigabases of sequencing data and roughly 90 million unique TCR sequences were included in an early release covering about 700 HLA-typed donors. Of the approximately 400 genotyped donors, over 70% fell in the genetic ancestry cluster associated with self-reported Caucasian donors. A later analysis re-examined previously published TCR beta repertoires from more than 650 donors and added high-resolution HLA genotyping to investigate patterns of TCR occurrence. Every discovery cohort repertoire had been produced on one sequencing platform. Points the paper makes about the study in general: A later genetic analysis associated a missense DCLRE1C variant with V-gene and J-gene trimming of TCR beta chains, and an independent cohort replicated the association. It was suggested by the authors that the approach could potentially be generalized to other disease states and immunological phenotypes. A cluster of highly shared sequence variants was judged likely to be a technical artifact of the sequencing pipeline. The earlier analysis of about 600 of the donors excluded 15 to 20 rarely observed V segments, including chromosome 9 orphons, because counts were too low. A total of some 180 TCR beta chains were listed by the study as associated with cytomegalovirus. Because HLA typing was unavailable for some donors at each locus, only the typed subset was used in association tests. Sequencing depth was assumed to be roughly uniform across donors in the presence/absence analyses, though that assumption may not hold. Linkage disequilibrium might explain the correlated functional status among segregating V segments, but an unknown experimental factor could not be ruled out. A later genetic analysis reported fewer N-insertions in productive TCRs among donors in an Asian-associated ancestry cluster than the approximately 700-donor mean. When HLA alleles, especially DR and DQ, strongly co-occurred, attributing TCR associations to individual alleles was difficult. Compared with equally common non-associated chains, HLA-associated TCR beta chains in a later analysis were more clonally expanded and had lower generation probabilities. While some public TCRs were present in many individuals, most TCR sequences turned up only very rarely across donors. An earlier analysis of 587 of the donors showed that most TCR beta V segments appeared in productive rearrangements either about 87% or about 30% of the time, which broadly matched IMGT annotations. In a later analysis, the rate of TCR association differed among HLA loci, with DRB1 alleles having the most associated TCRs and HLA-C alleles having the fewest. Immune exposure information for the cohort was limited to CMV serostatus. A later analysis found that most CMV-associated TCR beta chains appeared HLA-restricted, with HLA associations seemingly driven largely by CMV exposure. This cohort had only TCR beta chains sequenced, and the lack of alpha or paired-chain data limited which features could be detected. Because the 87-base-pair reads could not distinguish some IMGT-functional V segments, including TRBV6-2 and TRBV6-3, those segments were excluded. A later analysis reported that several top co-occurrence clusters appeared linked to parvovirus B19, influenza, CMV and Epstein-Barr virus. The classifier was reported to diagnose cytomegalovirus status with high specificity and sensitivity in both the original and validation cohorts. Specific HLA alleles were associated with 16,951 TCR beta sequences at a false discovery rate of 0.05 in a later analysis. In vitro tests confirmed that a few of the cytomegalovirus-associated TCR beta chains recognize cytomegalovirus antigens. A further reported finding was that TCR beta sequences accurately predicted the HLA-A and HLA-B alleles for most subjects in the first cohort.

Libraries were built with the immunoSEQ multiplex PCR assay. For the multiplex PCR, a mixture combining 60 forward primers for TCR Vbeta segments and 13 reverse primers for TCR Jbeta segments was used. The CDR3 region of rearranged TCR beta genes was amplified from genomic DNA with a multiplex PCR assay. Amplified TCR beta libraries were sequenced as 87-base-pair reads on the Illumina HiSeq System. From the authors' description of their analysis: A later analysis counted approximately 76 million unique TCR beta chains across the 666 repertoires, and roughly 11 million of these chains were shared by at least two donors. Raw reads were error-corrected and collapsed into unique sequences with a nearest-neighbor algorithm that merged closely related sequences to remove PCR and sequencing errors. V, D and J gene segments were assigned by aligning CDR3 sequences to IMGT reference sequences. Each retained sequence needed at least a six-nucleotide match to both a V gene segment and a J gene segment. Rearrangements were called productive when the CDR3 lacked stop codons and stayed in frame with V and J; all others were non-productive. Following IMGT convention, CDR3 was defined as the stretch from the second conserved V-encoded cysteine up to the conserved J-encoded phenylalanine. The earlier analysis of about 640 of the donors excluded any sequence lacking an unambiguous match to a single V gene segment. In an earlier analysis of some 590 of the donors, V segments were called functional above 56.7% productive rearrangements and were called segregating when the between-donor standard deviation exceeded 5%. A statistical classification framework was built for diagnosing cytomegalovirus status from the catalog of TCR beta chain sequences. A later analysis assigned V and J genes by comparing TCR nucleotide sequences with IMGT/GENE-DB human TR gene sequences. The TCRdist pipeline was used in a later analysis to assign CDR3 sequences and most-parsimonious VDJ recombination scenarios. In a later analysis, each TCR beta chain was defined by its CDR3 amino acid sequence together with its V-gene family, and reads lacking a unique V-gene family were excluded. As a way to deal with suspected cross-contamination and a sequencing artifact, a later analysis dropped hundreds of nucleotide sequences that were highly shared and had low generation probability. For each public chain, a later analysis derived a clonal expansion index from normalized ranks of inferred template counts within each repertoire. In a later analysis, generation probabilities were computed using a VDJ recombination model fitted to out-of-frame rearrangements, and the results were checked against IGoR. In a later analysis, TCR-TCR, TCR-HLA and TCR-CMV co-occurrence was scored with hypergeometric tests, and a repertoire-size bias correction was applied to TCR pairs. A later analysis estimated false discovery rates by permuting HLA or CMV assignments 20 times. In a later analysis, co-occurring TCRs were grouped with DBSCAN, and TCRdist sequence similarity was added when clustering was performed within HLA-allele-positive subsets. Repertoires with fewer than 30,000 or more than 120,000 public chains, plus five repertoires with anomalous nucleotide sharing, were excluded from co-occurrence clustering. This is the immuneACCESS table as TCRdb keeps it, with only in-frame sequences that have V and J called. A part of the clones is gone; compared with another copy, unresolved V genes explain less than half, and the rest is unexplained. D and trimming come from the DNA, and the V and J calls and clone size come from that table. This sample gives under 200,000 clones in total; almost 85% of them show up just once. In total, the top ten clones hold more than 0.85% of the sample.

Source material: PBMCs. The sequence was collected from a man in his thirties or forties in good health and CMV-seronegative. The sequence is built from TRBV4-3 and TRBJ2-7; TRBD2 aligns with 10 central bases. The encoded CDR3 is CASSQDKRGGYKQYF. The base sequence is TGCGCCAGCAGCCAAGATAAGCGGGGGGGTTATAAGCAGTACTTC.